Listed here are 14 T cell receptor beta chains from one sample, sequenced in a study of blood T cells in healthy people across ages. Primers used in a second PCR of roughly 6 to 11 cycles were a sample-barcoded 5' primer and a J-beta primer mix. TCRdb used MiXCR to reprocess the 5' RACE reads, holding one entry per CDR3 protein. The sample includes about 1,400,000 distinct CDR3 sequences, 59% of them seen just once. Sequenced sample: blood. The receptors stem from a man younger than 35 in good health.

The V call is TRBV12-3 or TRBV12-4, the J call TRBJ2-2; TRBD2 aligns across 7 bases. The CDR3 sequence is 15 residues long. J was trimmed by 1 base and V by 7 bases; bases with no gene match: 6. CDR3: CASTLIAGNTGELFF. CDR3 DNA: TGTGCCAGCACTTTGATAGCGGGGAACACCGGGGAGCTGTTTTTT.

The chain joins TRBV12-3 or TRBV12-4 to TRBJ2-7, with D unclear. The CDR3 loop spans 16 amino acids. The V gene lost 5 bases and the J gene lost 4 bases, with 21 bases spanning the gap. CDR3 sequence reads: CASSPIESMERYEQYF. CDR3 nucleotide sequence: TGTGCCAGCAGTCCCATCGAATCGATGGAGCGTTACGAGCAGTACTTC.

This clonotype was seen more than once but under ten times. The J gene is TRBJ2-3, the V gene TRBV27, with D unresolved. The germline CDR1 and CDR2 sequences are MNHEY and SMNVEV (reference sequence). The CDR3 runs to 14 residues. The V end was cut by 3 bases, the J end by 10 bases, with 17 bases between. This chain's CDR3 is CASSFSGPQYPQYF. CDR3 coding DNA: TGTGCCAGCAGTTTCTCCGGGCCCCAGTATCCGCAGTATTTT.

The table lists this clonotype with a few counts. CDR3 nucleotide sequence: TGTGCCAGCAGACCCCTCGACAGCGCTGGGGCCAACGTCCTGACTTTC. This codes for CASRPLDSAGANVLTF. This chain connects TRBV6-2 or TRBV6-3 to TRBJ2-6, with D possibly matching TRBD1 (5 bases). CDR1 is MNHEY, CDR2 SVGEGT, per germline. Trimming cost V 6 bases and J 2 bases, with 14 bases left between them. The CDR3 extends over 16 amino acids.

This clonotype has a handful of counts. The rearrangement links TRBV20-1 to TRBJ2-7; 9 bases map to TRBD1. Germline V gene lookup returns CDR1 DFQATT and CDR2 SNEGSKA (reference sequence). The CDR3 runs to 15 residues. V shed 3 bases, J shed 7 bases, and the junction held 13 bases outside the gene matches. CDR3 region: CSARVPGTGSGEQYF. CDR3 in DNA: TGCAGTGCTAGGGTCCCCGGGACAGGGTCGGGTGAGCAGTACTTC.

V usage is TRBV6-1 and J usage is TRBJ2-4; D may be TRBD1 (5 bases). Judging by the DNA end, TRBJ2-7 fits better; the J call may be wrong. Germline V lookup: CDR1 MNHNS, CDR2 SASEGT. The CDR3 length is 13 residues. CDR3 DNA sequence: TGTGCCAGCAGTGGGCAGGGTCACAACGAGCAGTACTTC. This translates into CASSGQGHNEQYF.

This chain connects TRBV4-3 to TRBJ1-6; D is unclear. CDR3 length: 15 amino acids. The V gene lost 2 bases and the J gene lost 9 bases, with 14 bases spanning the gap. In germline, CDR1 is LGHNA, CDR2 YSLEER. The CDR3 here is CASSQNRLDGSPLHF. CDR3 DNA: TGCGCCAGCAGCCAAAATCGGCTCGATGGTTCACCCCTCCACTTT.

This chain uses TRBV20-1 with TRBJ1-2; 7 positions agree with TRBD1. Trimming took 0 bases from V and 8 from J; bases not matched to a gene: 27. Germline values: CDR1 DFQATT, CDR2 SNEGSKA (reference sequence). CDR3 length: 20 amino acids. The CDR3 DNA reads TGCAGTGCTAGAGATGGGGTCAGGAGGGGGCCCACCCTGTCTAATAGGGGCTACACCTTC. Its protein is CSARDGVRRGPTLSNRGYTF.

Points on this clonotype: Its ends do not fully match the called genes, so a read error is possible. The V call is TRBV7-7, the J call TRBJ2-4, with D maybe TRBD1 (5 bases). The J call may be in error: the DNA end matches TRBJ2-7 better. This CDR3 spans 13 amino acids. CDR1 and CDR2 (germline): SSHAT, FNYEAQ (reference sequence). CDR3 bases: TGTGCTAGCAGCTTGGGTGCACAGGACGAGCAGTACTTC. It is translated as CASSLGAQDEQYF.

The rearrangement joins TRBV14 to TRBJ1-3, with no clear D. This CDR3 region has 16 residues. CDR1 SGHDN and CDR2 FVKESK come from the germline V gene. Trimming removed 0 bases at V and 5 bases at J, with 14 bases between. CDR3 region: CASSQDMGSKRNTIYF. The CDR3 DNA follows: TGTGCCAGCAGCCAAGATATGGGGTCGAAGAGAAACACCATATATTTT.

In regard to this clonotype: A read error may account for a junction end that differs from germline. The CDR3 DNA reads TGTGCCAGAAGCTTAGGAGGAGGGGACAGGTCCTACGAGCAGTACTTC. Protein: CARSLGGGDRSYEQYF. The V gene is TRBV11-2, the J gene TRBJ2-7; 8 nucleotides agree with TRBD1. The CDR3 has 16 amino acids. In germline, CDR1 is SGHAT, CDR2 FQNNGV.

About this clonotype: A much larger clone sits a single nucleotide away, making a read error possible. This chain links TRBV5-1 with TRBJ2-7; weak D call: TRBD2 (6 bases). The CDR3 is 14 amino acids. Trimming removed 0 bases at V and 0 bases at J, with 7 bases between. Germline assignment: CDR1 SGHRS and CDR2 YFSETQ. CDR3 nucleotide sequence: TGCGCCAGCAGCTTGGGGGACTTCTCCTACGAGCAGTACTTC. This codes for CASSLGDFSYEQYF.

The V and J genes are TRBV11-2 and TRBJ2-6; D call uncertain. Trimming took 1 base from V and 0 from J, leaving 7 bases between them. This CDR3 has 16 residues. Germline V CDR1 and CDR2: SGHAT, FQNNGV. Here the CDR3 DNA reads TGTGCCAGCAGCTTAGTACCCAACTCTGGGGCCAACGTCCTGACTTTC. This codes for CASSLVPNSGANVLTF.

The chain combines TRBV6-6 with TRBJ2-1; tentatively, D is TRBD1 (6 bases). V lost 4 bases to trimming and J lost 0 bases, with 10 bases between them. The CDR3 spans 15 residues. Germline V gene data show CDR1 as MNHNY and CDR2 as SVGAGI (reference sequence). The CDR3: CASSWETGSYNEQFF. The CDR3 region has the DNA TGTGCCAGCAGTTGGGAGACAGGCTCCTACAATGAGCAGTTCTTC.